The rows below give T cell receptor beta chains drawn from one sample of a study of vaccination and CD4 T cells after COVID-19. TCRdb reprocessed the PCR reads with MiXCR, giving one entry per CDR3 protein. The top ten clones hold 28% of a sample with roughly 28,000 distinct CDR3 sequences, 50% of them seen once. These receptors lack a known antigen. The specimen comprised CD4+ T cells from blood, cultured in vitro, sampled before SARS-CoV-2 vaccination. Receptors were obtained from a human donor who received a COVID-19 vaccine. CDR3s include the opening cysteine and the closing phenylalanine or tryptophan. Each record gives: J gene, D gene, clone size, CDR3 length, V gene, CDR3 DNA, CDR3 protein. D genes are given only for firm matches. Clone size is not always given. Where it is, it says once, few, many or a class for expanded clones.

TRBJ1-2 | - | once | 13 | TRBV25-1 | TGTGCCAGCAGTGAACTCGGGGGGGATGGCTACACCTTC | CASSELGGDGYTF
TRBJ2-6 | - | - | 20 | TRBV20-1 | TGCAGTGCTAGTGGTAAAGGTTGGGGGGGCCTCAACTCTGGGGCCAACGTCCTGACTTTC | CSASGKGWGGLNSGANVLTF
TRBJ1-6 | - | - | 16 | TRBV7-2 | TGTGCCAGCAGCTTGGGGCAGGGCGCGCAAATATCACCCCTCCACTTT | CASSLGQGAQISPLHF
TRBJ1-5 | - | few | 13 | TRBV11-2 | TGTGCCAGCAGCCAACCCAGAGAGCAGCCCCAGCATTTT | CASSQPREQPQHF
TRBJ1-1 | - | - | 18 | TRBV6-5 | TGTGCCAGCAGTTACTCATTGGGGGTGGGGAGAAGGAACACTGAAGCTTTCTTT | CASSYSLGVGRRNTEAFF
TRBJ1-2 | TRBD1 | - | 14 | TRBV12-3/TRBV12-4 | TGTGCCAGCAGCTCTGACCGGGACAGATATGGCTACACCTTC | CASSSDRDRYGYTF
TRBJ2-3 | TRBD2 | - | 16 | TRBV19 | TGTGCCAGTAGTCCCATCCGGACTAGCGGGGCAGATACGCAGTATTTT | CASSPIRTSGADTQYF
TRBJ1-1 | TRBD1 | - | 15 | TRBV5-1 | TGCGCCAGCAGCTTGGAGGGGGCGCGAAGGACTGAAGCTTTCTTT | CASSLEGARRTEAFF
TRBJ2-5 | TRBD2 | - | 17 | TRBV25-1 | TGTGCCAGCAGTGAGGGGCCCAGCGGGGAATACCAAGAGACCCAGTACTTC | CASSEGPSGEYQETQYF
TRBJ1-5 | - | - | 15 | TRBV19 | TGTGCCAGTAGAAGGAGGGTAGCCGGCAATCAGCCCCAGCATTTT | CASRRRVAGNQPQHF
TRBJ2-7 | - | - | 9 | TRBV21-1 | TGTGCCAGCTGCTACGAGCAGTACTTC | CASCYEQYF
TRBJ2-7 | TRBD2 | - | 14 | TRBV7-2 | TGTGCCAGCAGCTTAACTAGCGGAGATTACGAGCAGTACTTC | CASSLTSGDYEQYF
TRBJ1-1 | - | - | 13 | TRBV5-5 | TGTGCCAGCAGCTTGTGGGTGAACACTGAAGCTTTCTTT | CASSLWVNTEAFF
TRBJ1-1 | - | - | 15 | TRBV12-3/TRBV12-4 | TGTGCCAGCAGAGTAGGGACCTACCTGAACACTGAAGCTTTCTTT | CASRVGTYLNTEAFF
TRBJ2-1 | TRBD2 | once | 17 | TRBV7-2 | TGTGCCAGCAGCCCCCTTGGCGGGGGTAGCTCCTACAATGAGCAGTTCTTC | CASSPLGGGSSYNEQFF
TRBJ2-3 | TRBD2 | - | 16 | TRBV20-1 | TGCAGTGCTAGAGTAGGTTGGAGCGGGGTCACAGATACGCAGTATTTT | CSARVGWSGVTDTQYF
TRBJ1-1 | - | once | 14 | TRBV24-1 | TGTGCCACCGTGGGGGGGGTCATGAACACTGAAGCTTTCTTT | CATVGGVMNTEAFF
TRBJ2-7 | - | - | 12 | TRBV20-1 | TGCAGTGCGGATAAGACAGACTACGAGCAGTACTTC | CSADKTDYEQYF
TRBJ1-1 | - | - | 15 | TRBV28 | TGTGCCAGCAGCTTCCTGTCCGGGACGCACACTGAAGCTTTCTTT | CASSFLSGTHTEAFF
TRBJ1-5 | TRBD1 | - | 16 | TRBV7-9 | TGTGCCAGCAGCTTAATGACAGGGAGTAGCAATCAGCCCCAGCATTTT | CASSLMTGSSNQPQHF
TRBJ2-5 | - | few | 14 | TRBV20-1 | TGCAGTGCTAGGGTACACTATAACCAAGAGACCCAGTACTTC | CSARVHYNQETQYF
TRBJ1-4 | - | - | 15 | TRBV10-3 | TGTGCCATCAGTGAGAAGGTGGGGAGGGGTGAAAAACTGTTTTTT | CAISEKVGRGEKLFF
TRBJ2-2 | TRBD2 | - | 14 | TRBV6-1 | TGTGCCAGCAGTCGGACTAGCCGAACCGGGGAGCTGTTTTTT | CASSRTSRTGELFF
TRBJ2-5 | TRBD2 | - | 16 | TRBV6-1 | TGTGCCAGCAGGAGGAGGGACGGCGGGGGGGAGGAGACCCAGTACTTC | CASRRRDGGGEETQYF
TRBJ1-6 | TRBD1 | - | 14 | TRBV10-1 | TGCGCCAGCGTTACGGACAGGGGGAATTCACCCCTCCACTTT | CASVTDRGNSPLHF
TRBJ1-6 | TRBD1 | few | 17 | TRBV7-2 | TGTGCCAGCAGCCAAACAGGGGGAAGGTCCTATAATTCACCCCTCCACTTT | CASSQTGGRSYNSPLHF
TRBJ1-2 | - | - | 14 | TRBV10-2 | TGCGCCAGCAGTGAGGGGGCCTTGGGCTATGGCTACACCTTC | CASSEGALGYGYTF
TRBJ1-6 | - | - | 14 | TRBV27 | TGTGCCAGCAGTTTCGGGGGCGCGAATTCACCCCTCCACTTT | CASSFGGANSPLHF
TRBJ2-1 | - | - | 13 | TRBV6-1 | TGTGCCAGCATCGGGCCGCGGGGCCGTGAGCAGTTCTTC | CASIGPRGREQFF
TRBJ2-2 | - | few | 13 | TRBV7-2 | TGTGCCAGCAGCCCCTGGGACGGCGGGGAGCTGTTTTTT | CASSPWDGGELFF
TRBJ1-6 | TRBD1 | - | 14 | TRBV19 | TGTGCCAGTAGTAGGACAGGGATAGGTTCACCCCTCCACTTT | CASSRTGIGSPLHF
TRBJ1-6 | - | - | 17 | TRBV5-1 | TGCGCCAGCAGCCCAGGGTACGGCAGTGGATTAAATTCACCCCTCCACTTT | CASSPGYGSGLNSPLHF
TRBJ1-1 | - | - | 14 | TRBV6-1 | TGTGCCAGCAGAGCCGGACGGATGAACACTGAAGCTTTCTTT | CASRAGRMNTEAFF
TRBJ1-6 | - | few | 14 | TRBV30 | TGTGCCTGGAGTGTCGGCAGGGATAATTCACCCCTCCACTTT | CAWSVGRDNSPLHF
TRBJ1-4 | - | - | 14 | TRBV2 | TGTGCCAGCACATGGATGGAGCCTAATGAAAAACTGTTTTTT | CASTWMEPNEKLFF
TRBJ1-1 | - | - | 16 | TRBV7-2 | TGTGCCAGCAGCTTACATGGGTCAGGGGCGAACACTGAAGCTTTCTTT | CASSLHGSGANTEAFF
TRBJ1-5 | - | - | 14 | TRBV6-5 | TGTGCCAGCAGTTACCAAGGGTTCGATCAGCCCCAGCATTTT | CASSYQGFDQPQHF
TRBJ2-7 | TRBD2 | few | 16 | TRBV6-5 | TGTGCCAGCAGTTTAAATAGCGGGGTGGCCACCTACGAGCAGTACTTC | CASSLNSGVATYEQYF
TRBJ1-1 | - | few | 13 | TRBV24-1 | TGTGCCACCAGTGATTCGCTGAACACTGAAGCTTTCTTT | CATSDSLNTEAFF
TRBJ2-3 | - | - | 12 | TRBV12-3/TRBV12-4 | TGTGCCAGCAGTTTAGTGGGAGATACGCAGTATTTT | CASSLVGDTQYF
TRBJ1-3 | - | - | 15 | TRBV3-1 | TGTGCCAGCAGCCTGGACATGCTCTCTGGAAACACCATATATTTT | CASSLDMLSGNTIYF
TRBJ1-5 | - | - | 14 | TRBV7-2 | TGTGCCAGCAGCTTAGACACTAGCAATCAGCCCCAGCATTTT | CASSLDTSNQPQHF
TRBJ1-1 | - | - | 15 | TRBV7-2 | TGTGCCAGCATCCGCGGGGCGACAGGGAACACTGAAGCTTTCTTT | CASIRGATGNTEAFF